What follows is one TCR beta chain and its context. This table comes from immunoSEQ multiplex PCR, and its TCRdb copy is limited to in-frame clones, with some not included. The sample has approximately 70,000 clones, under 95% seen once. The data originate from a study of T cell changes during pregnancy in multiple sclerosis. This receptor was identified in a female donor in good health, enrolled as a control in a pregnancy study. Sequenced material: peripheral blood, taken in the second trimester of pregnancy.

The CDR3 nucleotides are TGTGCCAGCAGCCGGACTAGCGGGGTTGGGGATGAGCAGTTCTTC. Amino acids: CASSRTSGVGDEQFF. V usage is TRBV2 and J usage is TRBJ2-1, with 12 bases lining up with TRBD2. Germline V gene lookup returns CDR1 SNHLY and CDR2 FYNNEI. The CDR3 is 15 residues long. J gave up 8 bases and V 6 bases, and 8 bases lay outside the gene matches. Supplemented by reference TRBV2 and TRBJ2-1, the full variable domain reads EPEVTQTPSHQVTQMGQEVILRCVPISNHLYFYWYRQILGQKVEFLVSFYNNEISEKSEIFDDQFSVERPDGSNFTLKIRSTKLEDSAMYFCASSRTSGVGDEQFFGPGTRLTVL.